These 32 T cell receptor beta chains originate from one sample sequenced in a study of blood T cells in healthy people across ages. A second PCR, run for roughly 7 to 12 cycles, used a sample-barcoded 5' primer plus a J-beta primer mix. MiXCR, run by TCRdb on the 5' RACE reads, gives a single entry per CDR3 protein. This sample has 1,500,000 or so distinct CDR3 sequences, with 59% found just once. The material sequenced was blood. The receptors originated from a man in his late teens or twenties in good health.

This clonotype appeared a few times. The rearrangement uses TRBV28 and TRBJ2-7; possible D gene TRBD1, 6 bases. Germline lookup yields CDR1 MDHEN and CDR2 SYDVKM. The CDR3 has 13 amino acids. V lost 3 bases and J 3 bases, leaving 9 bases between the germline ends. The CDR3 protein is CASSFVRGYEQYF. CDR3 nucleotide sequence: TGTGCCAGCAGTTTTGTCAGGGGCTACGAGCAGTACTTC.

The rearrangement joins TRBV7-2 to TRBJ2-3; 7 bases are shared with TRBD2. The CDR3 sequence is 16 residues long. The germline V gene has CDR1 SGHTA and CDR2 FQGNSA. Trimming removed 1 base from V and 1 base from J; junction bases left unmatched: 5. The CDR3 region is CASSLVPRGGTDTQYF. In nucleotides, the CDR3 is TGTGCCAGCAGCTTAGTCCCCCGGGGGGGCACAGATACGCAGTATTTT. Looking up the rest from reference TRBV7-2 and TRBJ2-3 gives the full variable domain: GAGVSQSPSNKVTEKGKDVELRCDPISGHTALYWYRQSLGQGLEFLIYFQGNSAPDKSGLPSDRFSAERTGGSVSTLTIQRTQQEDSAVYLCASSLVPRGGTDTQYFGPGTRLTVL.

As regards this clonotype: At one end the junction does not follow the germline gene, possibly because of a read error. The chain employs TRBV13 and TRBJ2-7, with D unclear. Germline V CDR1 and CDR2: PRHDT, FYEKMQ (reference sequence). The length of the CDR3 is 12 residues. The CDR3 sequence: CASSSDSNEQYF. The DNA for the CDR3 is TGTGCCAGCAGCTCCGACTCCAACGAGCAGTACTTC. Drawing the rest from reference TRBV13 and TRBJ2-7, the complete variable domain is AAGVIQSPRHLIKEKRETATLKCYPIPRHDTVYWYQQGPGQDPQFLISFYEKMQSDKGSIPDRFSAQQFSDYHSELNMSSLELGDSALYFCASSSDSNEQYFGPGTRLTVT.

The CDR3: CASSYNVAVQYF. The CDR3 DNA reads TGTGCCAGCAGTTATAACGTGGCAGTACAGTACTTC. This chain joins TRBV6-5 and TRBJ2-7; D is ambiguous. Germline V gene data show CDR1 as MNHEY and CDR2 as SVGAGI. This CDR3 spans 12 amino acids. Trimming removed 3 bases at V and 10 bases at J, with 13 bases between.

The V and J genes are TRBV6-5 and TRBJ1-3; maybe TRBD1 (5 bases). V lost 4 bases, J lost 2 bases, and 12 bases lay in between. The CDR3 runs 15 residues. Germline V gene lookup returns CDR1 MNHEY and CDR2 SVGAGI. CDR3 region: CASSFSPGAGNTIYF. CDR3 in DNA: TGTGCCAGCAGTTTTTCCCCGGGGGCTGGAAACACCATATATTTT.

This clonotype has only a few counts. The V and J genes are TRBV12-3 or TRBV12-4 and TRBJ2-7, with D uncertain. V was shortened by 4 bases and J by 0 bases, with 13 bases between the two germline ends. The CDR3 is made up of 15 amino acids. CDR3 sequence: CASSSTDTYSYEQYF. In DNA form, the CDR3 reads TGTGCCAGCAGTTCGACTGACACCTACTCCTACGAGCAGTACTTC.

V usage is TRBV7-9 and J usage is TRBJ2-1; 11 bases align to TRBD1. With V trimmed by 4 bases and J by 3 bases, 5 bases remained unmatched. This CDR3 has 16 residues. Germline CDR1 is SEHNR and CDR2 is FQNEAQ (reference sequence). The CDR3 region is CASSSWTGGNYNEQFF. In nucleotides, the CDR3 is TGTGCCAGCAGCTCATGGACAGGGGGCAACTACAATGAGCAGTTCTTC. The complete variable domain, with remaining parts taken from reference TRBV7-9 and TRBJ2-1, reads DTGVSQNPRHKITKRGQNVTFRCDPISEHNRLYWYRQTLGQGPEFLTYFQNEAQLEKSRLLSDRFSAERPKGSFSTLEIQRTEQGDSAMYLCASSSWTGGNYNEQFFGPGTRLTVL.

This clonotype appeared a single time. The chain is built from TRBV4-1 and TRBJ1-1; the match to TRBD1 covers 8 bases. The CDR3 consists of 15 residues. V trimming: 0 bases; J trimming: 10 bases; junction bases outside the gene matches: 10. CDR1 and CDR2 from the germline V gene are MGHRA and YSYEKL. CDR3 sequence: CASSQDAQGDSVAFF. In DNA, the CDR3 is TGCGCCAGCAGCCAAGATGCACAGGGGGACTCAGTAGCTTTCTTT.

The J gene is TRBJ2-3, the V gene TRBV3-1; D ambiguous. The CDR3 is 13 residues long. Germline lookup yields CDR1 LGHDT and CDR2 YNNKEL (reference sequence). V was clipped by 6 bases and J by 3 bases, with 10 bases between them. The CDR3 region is CASRDPDTDTQYF. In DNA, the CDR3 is TGTGCCAGCAGAGACCCTGATACAGATACGCAGTATTTT.

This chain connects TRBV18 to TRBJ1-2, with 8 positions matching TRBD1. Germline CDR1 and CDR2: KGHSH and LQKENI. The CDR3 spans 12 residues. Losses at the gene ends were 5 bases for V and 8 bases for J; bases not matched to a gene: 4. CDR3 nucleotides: TGTGCCAGCTCAGCTGACAGGGGAGGCTACACCTTC. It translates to CASSADRGGYTF. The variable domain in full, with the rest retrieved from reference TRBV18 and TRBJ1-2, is NAGVMQNPRHLVRRRGQEARLRCSPMKGHSHVYWYRQLPEEGLKFMVYLQKENIIDESGMPKERFSAEFPKEGPSILRIQQVVRGDSAAYFCASSADRGGYTFGSGTRLTVV.

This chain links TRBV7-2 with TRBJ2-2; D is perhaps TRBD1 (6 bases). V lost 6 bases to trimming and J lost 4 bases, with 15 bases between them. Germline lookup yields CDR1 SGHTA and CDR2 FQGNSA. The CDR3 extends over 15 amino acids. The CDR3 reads CASRRTGTTTGELFF. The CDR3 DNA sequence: TGTGCCAGCAGACGGACGGGGACAACCACCGGGGAGCTGTTTTTT.

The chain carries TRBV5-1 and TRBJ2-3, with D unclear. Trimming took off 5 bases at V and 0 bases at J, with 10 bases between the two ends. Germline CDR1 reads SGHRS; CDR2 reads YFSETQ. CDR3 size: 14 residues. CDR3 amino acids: CASRTETSTDTQYF. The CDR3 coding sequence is TGCGCCAGCAGGACGGAGACTAGCACAGATACGCAGTATTTT.

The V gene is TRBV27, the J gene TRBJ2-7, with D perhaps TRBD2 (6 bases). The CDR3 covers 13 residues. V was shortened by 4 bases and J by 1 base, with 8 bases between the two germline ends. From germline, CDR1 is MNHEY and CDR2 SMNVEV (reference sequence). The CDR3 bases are TGTGCCAGCAGTTCGGGGGTATCCTACGAGCAGTACTTC. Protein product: CASSSGVSYEQYF.

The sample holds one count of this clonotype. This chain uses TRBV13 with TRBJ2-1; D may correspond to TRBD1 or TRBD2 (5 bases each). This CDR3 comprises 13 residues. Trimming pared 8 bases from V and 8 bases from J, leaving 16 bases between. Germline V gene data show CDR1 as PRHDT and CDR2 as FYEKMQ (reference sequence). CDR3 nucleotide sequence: TGTGCCAGCCGTGCTTATAGGGGACATGAGCAGTTCTTC. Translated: CASRAYRGHEQFF. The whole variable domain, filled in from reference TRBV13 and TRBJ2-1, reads AAGVIQSPRHLIKEKRETATLKCYPIPRHDTVYWYQQGPGQDPQFLISFYEKMQSDKGSIPDRFSAQQFSDYHSELNMSSLELGDSALYFCASRAYRGHEQFFGPGTRLTVL.

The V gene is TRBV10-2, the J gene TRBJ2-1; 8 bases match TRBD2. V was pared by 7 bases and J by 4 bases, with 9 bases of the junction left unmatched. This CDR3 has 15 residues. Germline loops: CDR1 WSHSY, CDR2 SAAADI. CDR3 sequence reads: CASNTGGALYNEQFF. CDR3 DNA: TGCGCCAGCAATACGGGGGGGGCTCTTTACAATGAGCAGTTCTTC.

The CDR3 loop is CASSFKGYTYNEQFF. Here the CDR3 DNA reads TGTGCCAGCAGTTTTAAGGGGTATACCTACAATGAGCAGTTCTTC. This chain links TRBV6-2 or TRBV6-3 with TRBJ2-1; D is possibly TRBD1 (5 bases). The germline V gene encodes CDR1 MNHEY and CDR2 SVGEGT. This CDR3 spans 15 amino acids. V was clipped by 4 bases and J by 2 bases, with 12 bases between them.

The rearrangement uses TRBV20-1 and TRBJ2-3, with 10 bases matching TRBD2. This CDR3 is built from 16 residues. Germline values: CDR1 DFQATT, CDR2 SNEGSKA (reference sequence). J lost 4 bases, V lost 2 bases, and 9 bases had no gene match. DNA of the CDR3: TGCAGTGCTAGACCTTCAGCGGGGGGGCCATCAGATACGCAGTATTTT. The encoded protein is CSARPSAGGPSDTQYF.

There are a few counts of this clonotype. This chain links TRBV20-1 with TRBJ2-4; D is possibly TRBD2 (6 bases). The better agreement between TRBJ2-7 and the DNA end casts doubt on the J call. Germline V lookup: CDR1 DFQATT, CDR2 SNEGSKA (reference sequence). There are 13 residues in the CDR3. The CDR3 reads CSASGSRNYEQYF. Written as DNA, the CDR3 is TGCAGTGCTAGCGGGAGTCGGAACTACGAGCAGTACTTC.

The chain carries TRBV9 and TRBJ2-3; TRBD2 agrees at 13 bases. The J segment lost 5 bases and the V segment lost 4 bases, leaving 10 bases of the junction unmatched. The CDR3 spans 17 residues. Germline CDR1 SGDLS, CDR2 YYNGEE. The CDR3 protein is CASSSDRTSGGIDTQYF. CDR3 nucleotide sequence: TGTGCCAGCAGCTCCGACCGGACTAGCGGGGGCATAGATACGCAGTATTTT.

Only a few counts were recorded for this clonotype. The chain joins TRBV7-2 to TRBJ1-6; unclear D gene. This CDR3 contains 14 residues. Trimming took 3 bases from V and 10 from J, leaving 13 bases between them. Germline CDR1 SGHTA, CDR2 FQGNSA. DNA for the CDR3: TGTGCCAGCAGCTTTCCACTTATAGAATCACCCCTCCACTTT. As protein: CASSFPLIESPLHF.

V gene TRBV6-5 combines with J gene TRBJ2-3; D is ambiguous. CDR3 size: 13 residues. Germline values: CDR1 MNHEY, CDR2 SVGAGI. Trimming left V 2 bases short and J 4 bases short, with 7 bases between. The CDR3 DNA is TGTGCCAGCAGTTACGGGATGGCAGATACGCAGTATTTT. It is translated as CASSYGMADTQYF.

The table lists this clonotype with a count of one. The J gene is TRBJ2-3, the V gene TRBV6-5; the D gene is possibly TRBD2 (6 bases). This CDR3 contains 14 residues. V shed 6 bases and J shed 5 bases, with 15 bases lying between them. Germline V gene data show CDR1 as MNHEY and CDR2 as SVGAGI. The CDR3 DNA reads TGTGCCAGCAGGGCGGGGATTCTAGGAGATACGCAGTATTTT. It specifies CASRAGILGDTQYF.

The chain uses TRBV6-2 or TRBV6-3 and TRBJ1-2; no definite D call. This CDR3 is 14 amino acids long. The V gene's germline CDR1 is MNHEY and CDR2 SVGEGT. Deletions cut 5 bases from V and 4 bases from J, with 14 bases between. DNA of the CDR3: TGTGCCAGCAGTCCCGCAACACTGCCCTATGGCTACACCTTC. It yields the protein CASSPATLPYGYTF.

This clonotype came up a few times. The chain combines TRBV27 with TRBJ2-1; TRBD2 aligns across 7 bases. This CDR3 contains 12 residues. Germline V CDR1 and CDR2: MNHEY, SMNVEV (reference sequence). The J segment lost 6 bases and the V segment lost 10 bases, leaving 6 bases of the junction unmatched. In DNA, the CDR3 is TGTGCCACCCGACTAGCTCGCAATGAGCAGTTCTTC. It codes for CATRLARNEQFF.

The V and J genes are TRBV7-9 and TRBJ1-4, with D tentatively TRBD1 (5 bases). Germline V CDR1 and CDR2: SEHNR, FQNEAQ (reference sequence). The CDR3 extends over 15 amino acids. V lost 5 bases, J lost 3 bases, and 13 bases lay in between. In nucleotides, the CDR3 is TGTGCCAGCAGCACCATGACAGCCCCTAATGAAAAACTGTTTTTT. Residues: CASSTMTAPNEKLFF. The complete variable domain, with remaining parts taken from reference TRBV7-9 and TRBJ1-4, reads DTGVSQNPRHKITKRGQNVTFRCDPISEHNRLYWYRQTLGQGPEFLTYFQNEAQLEKSRLLSDRFSAERPKGSFSTLEIQRTEQGDSAMYLCASSTMTAPNEKLFFGSGTQLSVL.

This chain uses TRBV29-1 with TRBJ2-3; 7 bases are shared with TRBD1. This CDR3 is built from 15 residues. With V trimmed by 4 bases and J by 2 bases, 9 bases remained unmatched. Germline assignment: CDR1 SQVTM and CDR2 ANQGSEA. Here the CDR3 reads CSVGQGDPYTDTQYF. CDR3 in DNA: TGCAGCGTTGGACAGGGAGACCCATACACAGATACGCAGTATTTT.

CDR3 sequence reads: CSATPGLAVTQYF. CDR3 nucleotides: TGCAGTGCCACACCGGGACTAGCTGTGACCCAGTACTTC. The V call is TRBV20-1, the J call TRBJ2-7, with 9 positions matching TRBD2. Gene TRBJ2-5 matches the end of the DNA better, so the J call may be wrong. The germline CDR1 and CDR2 sequences are DFQATT and SNEGSKA (reference sequence). The CDR3 totals 13 residues.

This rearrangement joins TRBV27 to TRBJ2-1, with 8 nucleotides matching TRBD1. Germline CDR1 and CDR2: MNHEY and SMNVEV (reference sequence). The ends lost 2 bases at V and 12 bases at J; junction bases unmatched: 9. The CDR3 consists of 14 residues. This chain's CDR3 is CASSLLDRGKLQFF. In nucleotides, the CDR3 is TGTGCCAGCAGTTTACTAGACAGGGGAAAGTTGCAGTTCTTC.

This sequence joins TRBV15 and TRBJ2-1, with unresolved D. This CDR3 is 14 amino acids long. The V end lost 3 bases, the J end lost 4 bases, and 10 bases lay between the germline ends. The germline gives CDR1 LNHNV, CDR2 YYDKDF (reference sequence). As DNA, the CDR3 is TGTGCCACCAGCAGCGGTGACAATTACAATGAGCAGTTCTTC. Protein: CATSSGDNYNEQFF.

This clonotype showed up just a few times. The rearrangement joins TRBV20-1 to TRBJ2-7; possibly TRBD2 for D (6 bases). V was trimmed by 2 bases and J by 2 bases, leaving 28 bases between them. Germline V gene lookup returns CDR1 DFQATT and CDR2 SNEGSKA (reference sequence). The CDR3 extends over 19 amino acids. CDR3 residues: CSARSILAQPATNAYEQYF. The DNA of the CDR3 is TGCAGTGCTAGATCCATACTAGCCCAGCCAGCTACAAACGCCTACGAGCAGTACTTC.

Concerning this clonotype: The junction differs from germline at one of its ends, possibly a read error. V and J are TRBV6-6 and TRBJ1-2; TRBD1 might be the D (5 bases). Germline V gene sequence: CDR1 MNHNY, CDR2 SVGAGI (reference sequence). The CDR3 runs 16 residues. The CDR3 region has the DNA TGTGCCAGTAGTTACAATGTGGAGGGGTCTCCTCGTGGCTACACCTTC. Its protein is CASSYNVEGSPRGYTF.

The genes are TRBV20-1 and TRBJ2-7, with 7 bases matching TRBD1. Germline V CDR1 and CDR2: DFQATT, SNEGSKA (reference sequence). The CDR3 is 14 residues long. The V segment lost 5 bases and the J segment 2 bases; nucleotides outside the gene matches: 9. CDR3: CSARSPQGPYEQYF. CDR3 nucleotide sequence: TGCAGTGCTCGCTCCCCACAGGGGCCCTACGAGCAGTACTTC.